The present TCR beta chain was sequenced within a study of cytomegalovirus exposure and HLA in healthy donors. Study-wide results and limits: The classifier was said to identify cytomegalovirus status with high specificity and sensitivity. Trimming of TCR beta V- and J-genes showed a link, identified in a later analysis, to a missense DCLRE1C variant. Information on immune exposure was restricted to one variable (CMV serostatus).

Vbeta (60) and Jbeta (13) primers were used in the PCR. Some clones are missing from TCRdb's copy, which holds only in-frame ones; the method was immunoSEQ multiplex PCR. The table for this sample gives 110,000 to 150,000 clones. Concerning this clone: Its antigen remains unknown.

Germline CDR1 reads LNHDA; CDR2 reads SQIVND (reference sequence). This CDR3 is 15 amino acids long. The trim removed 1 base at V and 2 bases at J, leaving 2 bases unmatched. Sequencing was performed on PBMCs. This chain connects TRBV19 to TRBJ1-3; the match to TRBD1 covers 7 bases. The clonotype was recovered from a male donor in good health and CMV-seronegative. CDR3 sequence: CASSIAQGTGNTIYF. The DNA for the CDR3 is TGTGCCAGTAGTATAGCACAGGGGACTGGAAACACCATATATTTT.